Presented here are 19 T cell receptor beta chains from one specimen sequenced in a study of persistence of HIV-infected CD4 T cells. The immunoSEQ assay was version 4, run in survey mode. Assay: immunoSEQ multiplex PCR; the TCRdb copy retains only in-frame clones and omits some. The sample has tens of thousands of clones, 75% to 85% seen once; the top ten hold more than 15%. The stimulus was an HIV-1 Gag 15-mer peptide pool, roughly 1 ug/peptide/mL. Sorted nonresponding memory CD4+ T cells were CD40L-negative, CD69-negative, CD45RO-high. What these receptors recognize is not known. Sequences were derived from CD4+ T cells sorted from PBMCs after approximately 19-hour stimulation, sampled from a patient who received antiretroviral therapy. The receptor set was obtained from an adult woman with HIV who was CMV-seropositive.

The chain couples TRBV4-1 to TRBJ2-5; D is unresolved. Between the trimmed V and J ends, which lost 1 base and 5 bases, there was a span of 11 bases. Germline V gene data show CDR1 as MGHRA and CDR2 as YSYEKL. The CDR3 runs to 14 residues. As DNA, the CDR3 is TGCGCCAGCAGCCAAGCGGCGCTGAGGGAGACCCAGTACTTC. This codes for CASSQAALRETQYF.

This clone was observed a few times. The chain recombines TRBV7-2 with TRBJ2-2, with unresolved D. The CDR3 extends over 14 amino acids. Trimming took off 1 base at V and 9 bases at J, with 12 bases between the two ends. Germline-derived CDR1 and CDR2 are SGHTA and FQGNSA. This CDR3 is CASSLGFSRRELFF. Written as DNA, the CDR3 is TGTGCCAGCAGCTTAGGGTTTAGCCGTAGGGAGCTGTTTTTT.

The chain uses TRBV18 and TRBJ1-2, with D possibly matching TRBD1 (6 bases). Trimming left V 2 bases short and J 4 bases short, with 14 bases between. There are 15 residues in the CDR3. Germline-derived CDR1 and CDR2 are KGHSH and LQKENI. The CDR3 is CASSPGRGHGYGYTF. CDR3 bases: TGTGCCAGCTCACCAGGCCGGGGGCACGGCTATGGCTACACCTTC.

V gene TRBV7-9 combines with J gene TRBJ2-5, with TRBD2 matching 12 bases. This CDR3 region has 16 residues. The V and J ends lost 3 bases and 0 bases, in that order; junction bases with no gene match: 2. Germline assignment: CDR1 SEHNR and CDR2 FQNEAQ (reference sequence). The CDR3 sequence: CASSFGLAGNQETQYF. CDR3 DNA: TGTGCCAGCAGCTTCGGACTAGCGGGGAACCAAGAGACCCAGTACTTC.

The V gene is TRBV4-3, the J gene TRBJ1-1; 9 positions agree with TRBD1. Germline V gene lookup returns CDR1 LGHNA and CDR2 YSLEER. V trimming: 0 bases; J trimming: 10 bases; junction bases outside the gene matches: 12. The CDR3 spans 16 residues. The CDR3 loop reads CASSQDSMGQGASAFF. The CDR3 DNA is TGCGCCAGCAGCCAAGATTCAATGGGACAGGGTGCCTCAGCTTTCTTT.

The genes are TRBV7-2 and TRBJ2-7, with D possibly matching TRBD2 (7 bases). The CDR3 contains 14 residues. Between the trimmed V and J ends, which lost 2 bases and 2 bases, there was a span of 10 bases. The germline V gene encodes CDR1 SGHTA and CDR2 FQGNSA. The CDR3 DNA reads TGTGCCAGCAGCTTAAGGCGGGGGCCCTACGAGCAGTACTTC. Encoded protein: CASSLRRGPYEQYF.

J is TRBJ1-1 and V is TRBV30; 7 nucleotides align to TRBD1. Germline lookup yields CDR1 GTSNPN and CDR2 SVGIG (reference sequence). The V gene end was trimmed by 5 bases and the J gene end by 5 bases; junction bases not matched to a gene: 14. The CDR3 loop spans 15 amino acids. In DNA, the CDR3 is TGTGCCTGGTCAGGGGGATTTTCGACGTGGACTGAAGCTTTCTTT. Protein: CAWSGGFSTWTEAFF.

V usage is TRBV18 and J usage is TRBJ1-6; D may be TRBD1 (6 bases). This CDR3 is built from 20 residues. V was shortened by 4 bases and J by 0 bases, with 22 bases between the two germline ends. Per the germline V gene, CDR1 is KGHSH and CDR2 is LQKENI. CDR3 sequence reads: CASSLRPGHRPSSYNSPLHF. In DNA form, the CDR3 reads TGTGCCAGCTCACTAAGACCGGGACACCGCCCGAGCTCCTATAATTCACCCCTCCACTTT.

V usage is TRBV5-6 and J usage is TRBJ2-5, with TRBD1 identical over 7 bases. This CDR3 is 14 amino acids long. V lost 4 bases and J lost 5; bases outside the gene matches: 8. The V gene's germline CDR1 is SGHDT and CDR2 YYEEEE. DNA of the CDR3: TGTGCCAGCAGCCCGGGACAGTGGTGGGAGACCCAGTACTTC. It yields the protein CASSPGQWWETQYF.

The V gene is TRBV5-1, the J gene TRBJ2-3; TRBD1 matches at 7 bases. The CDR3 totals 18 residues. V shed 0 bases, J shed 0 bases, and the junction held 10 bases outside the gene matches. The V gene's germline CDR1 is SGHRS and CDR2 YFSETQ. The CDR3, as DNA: TGCGCCAGCAGCTTGGTGCCCCCGACAGGGAGAAGCACAGATACGCAGTATTTT. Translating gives CASSLVPPTGRSTDTQYF. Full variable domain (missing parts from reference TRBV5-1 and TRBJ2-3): KAGVTQTPRYLIKTRGQQVTLSCSPISGHRSVSWYQQTPGQGLQFLFEYFSETQRNKGNFPGRFSGRQFSNSRSEMNVSTLELGDSALYLCASSLVPPTGRSTDTQYFGPGTRLTVL.

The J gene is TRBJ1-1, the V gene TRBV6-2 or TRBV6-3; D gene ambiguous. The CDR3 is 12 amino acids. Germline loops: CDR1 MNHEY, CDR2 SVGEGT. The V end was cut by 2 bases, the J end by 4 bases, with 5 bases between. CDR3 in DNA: TGTGCCAGCAGTTACCGCACCACTGAAGCTTTCTTT. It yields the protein CASSYRTTEAFF.

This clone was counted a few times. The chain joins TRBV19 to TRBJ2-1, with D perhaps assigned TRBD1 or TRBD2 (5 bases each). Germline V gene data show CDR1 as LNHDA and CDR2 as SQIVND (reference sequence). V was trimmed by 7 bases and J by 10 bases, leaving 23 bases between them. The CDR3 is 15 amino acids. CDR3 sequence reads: CASTPGGRLGTEQFF. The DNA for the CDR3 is TGTGCCAGTACCCCTGGTGGTCGGCTCGGGACCGAGCAGTTCTTC.

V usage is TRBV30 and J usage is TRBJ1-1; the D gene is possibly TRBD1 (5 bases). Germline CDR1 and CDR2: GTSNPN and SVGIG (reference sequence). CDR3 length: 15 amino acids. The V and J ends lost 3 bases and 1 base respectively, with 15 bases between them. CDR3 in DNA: TGTGCCTGGAGCGGGGGGGGACTGGAGAACACTGAAGCTTTCTTT. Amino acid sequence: CAWSGGGLENTEAFF.

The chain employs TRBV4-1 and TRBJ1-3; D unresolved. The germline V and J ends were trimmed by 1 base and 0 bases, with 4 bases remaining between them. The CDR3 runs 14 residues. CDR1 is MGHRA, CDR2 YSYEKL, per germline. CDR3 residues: CASSQGTSGNTIYF. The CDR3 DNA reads TGCGCCAGCAGCCAAGGGACCTCTGGAAACACCATATATTTT.

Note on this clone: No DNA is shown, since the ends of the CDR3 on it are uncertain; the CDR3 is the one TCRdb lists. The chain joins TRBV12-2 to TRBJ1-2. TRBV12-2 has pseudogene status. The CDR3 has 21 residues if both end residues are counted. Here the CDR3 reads CASRLVRRAGSRWERNYGYTF.

CDR3 sequence reads: CASSQGLAGAGEQFF. The DNA of the CDR3 is TGTGCCAGCAGCCAAGGGCTAGCGGGAGCAGGTGAGCAGTTCTTC. The rearrangement links TRBV3-1 (or the pseudogene TRBV3-2) to TRBJ2-1; 10 bases map to TRBD2. The V gene end was trimmed by 1 base and the J gene end by 9 bases; junction bases not matched to a gene: 6. The CDR3 loop spans 15 amino acids. Per the germline V gene, CDR1 is LGHDT and CDR2 is YNNKEL (reference sequence).

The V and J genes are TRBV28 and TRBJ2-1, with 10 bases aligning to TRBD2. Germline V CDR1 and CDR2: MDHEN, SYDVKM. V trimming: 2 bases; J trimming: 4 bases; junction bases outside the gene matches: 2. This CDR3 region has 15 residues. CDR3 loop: CASSLTAGGYNEQFF. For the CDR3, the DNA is TGTGCCAGCAGTTTAACAGCGGGAGGGTACAATGAGCAGTTCTTC. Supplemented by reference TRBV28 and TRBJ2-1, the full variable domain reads DVKVTQSSRYLVKRTGEKVFLECVQDMDHENMFWYRQDPGLGLRLIYFSYDVKMKEKGDIPEGYSVSREKKERFSLILESASTNQTSMYLCASSLTAGGYNEQFFGPGTRLTVL.

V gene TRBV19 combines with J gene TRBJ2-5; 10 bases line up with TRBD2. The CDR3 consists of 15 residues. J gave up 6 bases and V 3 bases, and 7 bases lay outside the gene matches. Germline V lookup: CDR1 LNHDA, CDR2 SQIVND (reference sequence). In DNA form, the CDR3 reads TGTGCCAGTAGTATTGGGCTAGCGGGAGAGAAGACCCAGTACTTC. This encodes CASSIGLAGEKTQYF.

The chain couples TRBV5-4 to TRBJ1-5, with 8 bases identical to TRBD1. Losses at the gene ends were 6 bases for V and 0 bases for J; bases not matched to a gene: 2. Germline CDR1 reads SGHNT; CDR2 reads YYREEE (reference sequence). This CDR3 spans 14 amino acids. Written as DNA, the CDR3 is TGTGCCAGCACTGACAGGGGTAGCAATCAGCCCCAGCATTTT. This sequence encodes CASTDRGSNQPQHF.